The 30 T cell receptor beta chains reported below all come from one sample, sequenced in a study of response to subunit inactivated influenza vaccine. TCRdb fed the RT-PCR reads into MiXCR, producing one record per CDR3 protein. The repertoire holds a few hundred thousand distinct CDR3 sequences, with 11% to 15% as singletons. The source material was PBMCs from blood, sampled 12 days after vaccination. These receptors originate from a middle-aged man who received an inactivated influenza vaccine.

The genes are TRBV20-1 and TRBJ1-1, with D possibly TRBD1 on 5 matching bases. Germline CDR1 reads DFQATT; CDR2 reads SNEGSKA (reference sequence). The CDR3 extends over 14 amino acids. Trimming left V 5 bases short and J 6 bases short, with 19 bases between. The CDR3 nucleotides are TGCAGTGCTCGACGGGGGACCAGGGTGTCTGAAGCTTTCTTT. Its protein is CSARRGTRVSEAFF.

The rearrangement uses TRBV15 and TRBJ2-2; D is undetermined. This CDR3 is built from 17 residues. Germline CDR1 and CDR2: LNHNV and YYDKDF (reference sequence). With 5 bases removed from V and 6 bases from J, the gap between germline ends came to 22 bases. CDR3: CATSSNAGPGIAGELFF. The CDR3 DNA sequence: TGTGCCACCAGCTCGAACGCCGGTCCTGGGATCGCCGGGGAGCTGTTTTTT.

The CDR3 loop reads CASSLADRMEQFF. The CDR3 nucleotides read TGTGCCAGCAGCTTAGCGGACAGAATGGAGCAGTTCTTC. The chain combines TRBV7-8 with TRBJ2-1, with D maybe TRBD1 (6 bases). The ends were cut back, 0 bases at V and 10 bases at J, with 10 bases in the middle. Germline V CDR1 and CDR2: SGHVS, FQNEAQ. CDR3 length: 13 residues.

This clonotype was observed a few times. The CDR3 nucleotides read TGTGCCTGGAGTGTCGCCCACGAGCAGTACTTC. Its protein product is CAWSVAHEQYF. This sequence joins TRBV30 and TRBJ2-7; D unresolved. The ends were cut back, 0 bases at V and 5 bases at J, with 5 bases in the middle. The CDR3 is 11 residues long. CDR1 and CDR2 from the germline V gene are GTSNPN and SVGIG (reference sequence). The entire variable domain, with the rest obtained from reference TRBV30 and TRBJ2-7, is as follows: SQTIHQWPATLVQPVGSPLSLECTVEGTSNPNLYWYRQAAGRGLQLLFYSVGIGQISSEVPQNLSASRPQDRQFILSSKKLLLSDSGFYLCAWSVAHEQYFGPGTRLTVT.

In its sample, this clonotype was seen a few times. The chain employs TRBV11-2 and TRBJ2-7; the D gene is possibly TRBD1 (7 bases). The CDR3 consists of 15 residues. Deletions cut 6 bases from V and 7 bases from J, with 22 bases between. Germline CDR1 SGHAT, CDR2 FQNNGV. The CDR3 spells CASSLIAGGLGEQYF. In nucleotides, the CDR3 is TGTGCCAGCAGTTTAATCGCAGGGGGACTCGGAGAGCAGTACTTC.

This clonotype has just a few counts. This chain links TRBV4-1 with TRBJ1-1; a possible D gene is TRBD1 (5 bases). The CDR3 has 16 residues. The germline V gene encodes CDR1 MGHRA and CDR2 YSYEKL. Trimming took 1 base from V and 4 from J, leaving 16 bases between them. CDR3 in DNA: TGCGCCAGCAGCCAAGCCGAACTGGCAGGGTTCACTGAAGCTTTCTTT. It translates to CASSQAELAGFTEAFF.

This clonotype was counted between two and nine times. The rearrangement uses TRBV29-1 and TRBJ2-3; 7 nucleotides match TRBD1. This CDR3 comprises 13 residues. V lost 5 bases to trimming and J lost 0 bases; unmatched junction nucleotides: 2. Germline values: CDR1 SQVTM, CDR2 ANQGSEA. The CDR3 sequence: CSVNRGSTDTQYF. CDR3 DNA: TGCAGCGTTAACAGGGGTAGCACAGATACGCAGTATTTT.

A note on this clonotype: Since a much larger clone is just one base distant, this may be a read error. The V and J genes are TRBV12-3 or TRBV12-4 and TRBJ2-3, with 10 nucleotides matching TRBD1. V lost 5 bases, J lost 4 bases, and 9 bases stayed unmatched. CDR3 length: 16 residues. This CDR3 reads CASSKRTGGISDTQYF. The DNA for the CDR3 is TGTGCCAGCAGTAAAAGGACAGGGGGAATCTCAGATACGCAGTATTTT.

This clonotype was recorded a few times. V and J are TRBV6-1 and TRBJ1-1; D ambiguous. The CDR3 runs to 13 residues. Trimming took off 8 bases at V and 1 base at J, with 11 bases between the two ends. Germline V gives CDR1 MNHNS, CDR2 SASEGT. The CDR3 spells CASCRPGNTEAFF. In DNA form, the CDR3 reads TGTGCCAGCTGCAGACCGGGGAACACTGAAGCTTTCTTT.

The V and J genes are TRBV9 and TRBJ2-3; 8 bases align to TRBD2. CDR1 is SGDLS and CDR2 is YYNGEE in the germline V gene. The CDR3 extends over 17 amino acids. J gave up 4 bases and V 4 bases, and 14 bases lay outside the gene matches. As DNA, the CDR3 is TGTGCCAGCAGCACCCGAGGGGCGGGGGGCCTCGCAGATACGCAGTATTTT. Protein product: CASSTRGAGGLADTQYF.

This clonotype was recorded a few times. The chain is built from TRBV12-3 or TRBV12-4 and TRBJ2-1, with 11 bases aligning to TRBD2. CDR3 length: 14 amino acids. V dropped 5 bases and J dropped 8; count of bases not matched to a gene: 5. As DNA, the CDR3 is TGTGCCAGCAGTAAAACTAGCGGGGGTGATGAGCAGTTCTTC. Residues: CASSKTSGGDEQFF.

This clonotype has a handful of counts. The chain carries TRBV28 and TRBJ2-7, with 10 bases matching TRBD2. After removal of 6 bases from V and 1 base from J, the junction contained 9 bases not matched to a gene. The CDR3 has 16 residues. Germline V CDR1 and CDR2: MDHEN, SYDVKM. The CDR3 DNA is TGTGCCAGCAGCTCTCGCTGGACTAGCGGATCCTACGAGCAGTACTTC. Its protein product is CASSSRWTSGSYEQYF.

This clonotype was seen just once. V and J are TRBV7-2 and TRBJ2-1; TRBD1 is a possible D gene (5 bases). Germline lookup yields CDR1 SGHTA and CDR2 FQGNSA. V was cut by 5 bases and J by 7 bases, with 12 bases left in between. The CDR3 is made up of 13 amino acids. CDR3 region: CASSEQERNEQFF. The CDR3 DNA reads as TGTGCCAGCAGCGAACAGGAGAGGAATGAGCAGTTCTTC.

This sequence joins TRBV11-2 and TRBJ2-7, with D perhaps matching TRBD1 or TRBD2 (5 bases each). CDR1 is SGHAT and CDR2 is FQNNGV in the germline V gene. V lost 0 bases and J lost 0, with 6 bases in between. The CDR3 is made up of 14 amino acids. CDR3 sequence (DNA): TGTGCCAGCAGCTTAGAGGGGGACTCCTACGAGCAGTACTTC. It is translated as CASSLEGDSYEQYF.

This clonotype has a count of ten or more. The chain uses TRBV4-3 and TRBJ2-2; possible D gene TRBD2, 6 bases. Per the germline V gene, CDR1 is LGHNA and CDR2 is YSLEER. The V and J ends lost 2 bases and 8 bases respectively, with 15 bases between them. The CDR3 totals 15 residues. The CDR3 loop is CASSQNQGGTGELFF. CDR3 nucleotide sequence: TGCGCCAGCAGCCAAAACCAGGGAGGTACGGGGGAGCTGTTTTTT.

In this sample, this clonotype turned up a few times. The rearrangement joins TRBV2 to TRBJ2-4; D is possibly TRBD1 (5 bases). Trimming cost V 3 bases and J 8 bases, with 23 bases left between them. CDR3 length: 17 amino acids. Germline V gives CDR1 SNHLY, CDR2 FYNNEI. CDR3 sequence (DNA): TGTGCCAGCAGTGATGGTGTCAGGGCAAATCCTAGGGACATTCAGTACTTC. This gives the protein CASSDGVRANPRDIQYF.

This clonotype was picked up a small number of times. The CDR3 DNA is TGCGCCAGCACCGAGGGACTAGCGGGAGGTAGCTACGAGCAGTACTTC. Protein: CASTEGLAGGSYEQYF. This rearrangement joins TRBV5-1 to TRBJ2-7, with 15 bases fitting TRBD2. CDR1 and CDR2 from the germline V gene are SGHRS and YFSETQ. There are 16 residues in the CDR3. Germline trimming cut 6 bases from V and 3 bases from J; bases unmatched to any gene: 7.

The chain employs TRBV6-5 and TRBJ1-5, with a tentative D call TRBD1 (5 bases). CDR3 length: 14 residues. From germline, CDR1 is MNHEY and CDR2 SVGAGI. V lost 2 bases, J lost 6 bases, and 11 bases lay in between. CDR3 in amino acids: CASSYSRVSQPQHF. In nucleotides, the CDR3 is TGTGCCAGCAGTTACAGCAGGGTCAGTCAGCCCCAGCATTTT.

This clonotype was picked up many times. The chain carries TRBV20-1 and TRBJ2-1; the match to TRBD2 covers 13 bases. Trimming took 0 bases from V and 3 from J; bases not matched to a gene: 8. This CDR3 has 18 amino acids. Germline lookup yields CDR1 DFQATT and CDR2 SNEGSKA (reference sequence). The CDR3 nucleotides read TGCAGTGCTAGAGATCTGCTACTAGCGGGAGGGATCTACAATGAGCAGTTCTTC. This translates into CSARDLLLAGGIYNEQFF.

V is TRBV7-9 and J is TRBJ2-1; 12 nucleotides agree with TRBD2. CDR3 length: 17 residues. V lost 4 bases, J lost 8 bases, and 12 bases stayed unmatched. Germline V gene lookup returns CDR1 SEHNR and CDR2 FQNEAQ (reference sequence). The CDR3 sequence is CASSWASGRAGGDEQFF. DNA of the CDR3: TGTGCCAGCAGCTGGGCTAGCGGGAGGGCCGGGGGTGATGAGCAGTTCTTC.

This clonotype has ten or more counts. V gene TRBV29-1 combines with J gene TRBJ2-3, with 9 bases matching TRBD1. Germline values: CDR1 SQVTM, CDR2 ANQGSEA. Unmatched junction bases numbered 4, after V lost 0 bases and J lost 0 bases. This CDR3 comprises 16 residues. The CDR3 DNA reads TGCAGCGTTGAAGATCTAGGGACAGGGAGCACAGATACGCAGTATTTT. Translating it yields CSVEDLGTGSTDTQYF.

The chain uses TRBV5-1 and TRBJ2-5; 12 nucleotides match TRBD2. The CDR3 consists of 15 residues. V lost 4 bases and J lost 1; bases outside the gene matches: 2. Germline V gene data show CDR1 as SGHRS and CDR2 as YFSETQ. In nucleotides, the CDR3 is TGCGCCAGCAGCACACTAGCGGGGGGCCAAGAGACCCAGTACTTC. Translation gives CASSTLAGGQETQYF.

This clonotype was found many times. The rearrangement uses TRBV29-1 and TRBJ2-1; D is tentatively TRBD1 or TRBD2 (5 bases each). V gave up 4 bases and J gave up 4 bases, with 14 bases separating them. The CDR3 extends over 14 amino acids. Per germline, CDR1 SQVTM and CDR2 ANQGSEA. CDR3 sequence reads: CSVAGAWEYNEQFF. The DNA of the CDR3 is TGCAGCGTTGCCGGGGCCTGGGAGTACAATGAGCAGTTCTTC.

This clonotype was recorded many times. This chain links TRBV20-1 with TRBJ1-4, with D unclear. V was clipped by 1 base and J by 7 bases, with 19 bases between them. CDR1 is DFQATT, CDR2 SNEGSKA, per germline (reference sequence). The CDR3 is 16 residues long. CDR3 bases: TGCAGTGCTAGAGGTCCGCCAGGACGTACCAGTGAAAAACTGTTTTTT. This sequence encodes CSARGPPGRTSEKLFF.

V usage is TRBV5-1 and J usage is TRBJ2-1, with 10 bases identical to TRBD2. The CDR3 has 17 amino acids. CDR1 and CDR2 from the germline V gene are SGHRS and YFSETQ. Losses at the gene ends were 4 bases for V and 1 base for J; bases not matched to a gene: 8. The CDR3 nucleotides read TGCGCCAGCAGCCATCCGGCTAGCGGGGGTTCCTACAATGAGCAGTTCTTC. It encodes CASSHPASGGSYNEQFF.

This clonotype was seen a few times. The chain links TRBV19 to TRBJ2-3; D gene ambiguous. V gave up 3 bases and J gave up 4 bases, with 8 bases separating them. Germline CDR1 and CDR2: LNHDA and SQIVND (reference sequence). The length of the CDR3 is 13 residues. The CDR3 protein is CASSITDPDTQYF. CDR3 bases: TGTGCCAGTAGTATTACGGATCCAGATACGCAGTATTTT.

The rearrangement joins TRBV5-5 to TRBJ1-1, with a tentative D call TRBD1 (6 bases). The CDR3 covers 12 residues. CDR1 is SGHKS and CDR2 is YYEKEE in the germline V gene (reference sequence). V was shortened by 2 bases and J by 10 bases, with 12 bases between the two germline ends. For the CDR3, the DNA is TGTGCCAGCAGCTTCAGGGGACTTGGAGCTTTCTTT. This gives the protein CASSFRGLGAFF.

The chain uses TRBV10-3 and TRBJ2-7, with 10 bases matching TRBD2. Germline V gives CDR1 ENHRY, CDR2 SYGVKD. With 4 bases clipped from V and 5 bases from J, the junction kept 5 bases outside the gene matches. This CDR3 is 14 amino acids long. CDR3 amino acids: CAISGQLAGNEQYF. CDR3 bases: TGTGCCATCAGTGGACAACTAGCGGGAAACGAGCAGTACTTC.

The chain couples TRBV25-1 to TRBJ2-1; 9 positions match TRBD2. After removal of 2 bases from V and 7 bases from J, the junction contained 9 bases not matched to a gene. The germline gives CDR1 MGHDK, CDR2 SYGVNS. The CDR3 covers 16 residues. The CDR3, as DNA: TGTGCCAGCAGTGAAACGGGCGGGAGGGCCGGGAATGAGCAGTTCTTC. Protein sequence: CASSETGGRAGNEQFF.

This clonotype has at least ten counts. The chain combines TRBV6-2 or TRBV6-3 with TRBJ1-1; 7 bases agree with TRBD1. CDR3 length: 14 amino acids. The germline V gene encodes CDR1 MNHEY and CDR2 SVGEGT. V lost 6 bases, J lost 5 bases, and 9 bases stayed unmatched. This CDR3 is CASRYGQAWTEAFF. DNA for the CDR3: TGTGCCAGCAGATACGGACAGGCTTGGACTGAAGCTTTCTTT.